Below are 18 T cell receptor beta chains sequenced from a single sample in a study of cytomegalovirus exposure and HLA in healthy donors (dated by TCRdb to about 2017). The library came from the immunoSEQ multiplex PCR assay. A mixture of 60 forward primers for TCR Vbeta segments and 13 reverse primers for TCR Jbeta segments was used in the multiplex PCR. Not all clones reach the TCRdb copy of this immuneACCESS table, which keeps in-frame sequences only. Checked studies attribute under half of the gap to unresolved V genes and leave the rest unexplained. Across this sample there are approximately 90,000 clones, with roughly 63% seen only once. The top ten clones comprise roughly 6% of the sample. The sequenced sample was PBMCs. These receptors were obtained from a woman aged 25 to 45 in good health and CMV-seronegative.

The CDR3 region has the DNA TGTGCCAGCAGCTTGGTTGGACAGCGGGGGACTGAAGCTTTCTTT. It encodes CASSLVGQRGTEAFF. This sequence joins TRBV5-4 and TRBJ1-1; D might be TRBD1 (6 bases). The CDR3 runs 15 residues. V lost 0 bases, J lost 5 bases, and 14 bases lay in between. CDR1 SGHNT and CDR2 YYREEE come from the germline V gene (reference sequence).

This clone was seen a handful of times. The V call is TRBV5-4, the J call TRBJ1-2; tentative D call: TRBD1 (5 bases). V lost 4 bases, J lost 6 bases, and 13 bases lay in between. The CDR3 runs to 13 residues. Germline V gene lookup returns CDR1 SGHNT and CDR2 YYREEE (reference sequence). The CDR3 DNA reads TGTGCCAGCAGCCCAACCCAGGGAAATGGCTACACCTTC. Its protein product is CASSPTQGNGYTF. Full variable domain (missing parts from reference TRBV5-4 and TRBJ1-2): ETGVTQSPTHLIKTRGQQVTLRCSSQSGHNTVSWYQQALGQGPQFIFQYYREEENGRGNFPPRFSGLQFPNYSSELNVNALELDDSALYLCASSPTQGNGYTFGSGTRLTVV.

This chain joins TRBV5-1 and TRBJ2-3; no firm D call. V was clipped by 5 bases and J by 0 bases, with 4 bases between them. Germline lookup yields CDR1 SGHRS and CDR2 YFSETQ. The CDR3 is made up of 12 amino acids. CDR3 region: CASRESTDTQYF. The CDR3 DNA reads as TGCGCCAGCAGGGAGAGCACAGATACGCAGTATTTT.

This chain uses TRBV18 with TRBJ2-6, with a tentative D call TRBD1 (5 bases). Trimming removed 3 bases from V and 0 bases from J, with 12 bases in between. Germline V gives CDR1 KGHSH, CDR2 LQKENI. The CDR3 extends over 17 amino acids. The CDR3 reads CASSPQGTSSGANVLTF. CDR3 coding DNA: TGTGCCAGCTCACCGCAGGGTACAAGCTCTGGGGCCAACGTCCTGACTTTC.

V usage is TRBV5-1 and J usage is TRBJ2-7; possibly TRBD2 for D (5 bases). V was shortened by 5 bases and J by 0 bases, with 15 bases between the two germline ends. Germline values: CDR1 SGHRS, CDR2 YFSETQ. This CDR3 comprises 15 residues. As DNA, the CDR3 is TGCGCCAGCAGTGTTGGAGCAGGAGGCTCCTACGAGCAGTACTTC. Its protein product is CASSVGAGGSYEQYF.

The chain recombines TRBV28 with TRBJ2-4, with D perhaps TRBD2 (6 bases). CDR1 is MDHEN and CDR2 is SYDVKM in the germline V gene. The CDR3 extends over 13 amino acids. V lost 3 bases to trimming and J lost 9 bases, with 12 bases between them. The CDR3 loop reads CASSFPPGSIQYF. DNA for the CDR3: TGTGCCAGCAGTTTCCCCCCCGGGAGCATTCAGTACTTC. Supplemented by reference TRBV28 and TRBJ2-4, the full variable domain reads DVKVTQSSRYLVKRTGEKVFLECVQDMDHENMFWYRQDPGLGLRLIYFSYDVKMKEKGDIPEGYSVSREKKERFSLILESASTNQTSMYLCASSFPPGSIQYFGAGTRLSVL.

The chain carries TRBV27 and TRBJ2-1; TRBD2 aligns across 11 bases. After removal of 3 bases from V and 7 bases from J, the junction contained 2 bases not matched to a gene. Germline CDR1 reads MNHEY; CDR2 reads SMNVEV (reference sequence). The length of the CDR3 is 14 residues. The CDR3 DNA reads TGTGCCAGCAGTTTCTGGACTAGCGGGAATGAGCAGTTCTTC. Translating it yields CASSFWTSGNEQFF.

This sequence joins TRBV30 and TRBJ2-7, with TRBD2 identical over 14 bases. The germline V gene encodes CDR1 GTSNPN and CDR2 SVGIG (reference sequence). The J segment lost 1 base and the V segment lost 6 bases, leaving 17 bases of the junction unmatched. This CDR3 spans 19 amino acids. The CDR3 nucleotides are TGTGCCTGCTCCCACGAGGTCGGGACTAGCGGGAGTCCGTCCTACGAGCAGTACTTC. This sequence encodes CACSHEVGTSGSPSYEQYF.

This chain uses TRBV5-4 with TRBJ2-1, with a tentative D call TRBD1 (5 bases). The V gene lost 0 bases and the J gene lost 3 bases, with 13 bases spanning the gap. The CDR3 is 16 residues long. Germline assignment: CDR1 SGHNT and CDR2 YYREEE (reference sequence). The CDR3 loop is CASSLANPDNYNEQFF. For the CDR3, the DNA is TGTGCCAGCAGCTTGGCCAATCCGGACAACTACAATGAGCAGTTCTTC.

This clone appeared a few times. J is TRBJ2-1 and V is TRBV2, with 7 positions matching TRBD2. The CDR3 covers 14 residues. J lost 7 bases, V lost 5 bases, and 8 bases had no gene match. Looked up from germline, CDR1 is SNHLY and CDR2 is FYNNEI. CDR3 in DNA: TGTGCCAGCAGTTACGGCGGGAGAACGAATGAGCAGTTCTTC. Its translation is CASSYGGRTNEQFF.

The rearrangement uses TRBV4-3 and TRBJ2-5, with 11 nucleotides matching TRBD2. The J call may be mistaken, given a closer DNA end match to TRBJ2-7. Germline V gene data show CDR1 as LGHNA and CDR2 as YSLEER. The CDR3 is 17 residues long. In DNA form, the CDR3 reads TGCGCCAGCAGCCAAGCAGTAGCGGGAGGGGAGGGCTACGAGCAGTACTTC. Its translation: CASSQAVAGGEGYEQYF.

The chain recombines TRBV11-2 with TRBJ1-4; 7 bases align to TRBD1. The CDR3 is 14 residues long. Germline loops: CDR1 SGHAT, CDR2 FQNNGV. V shed 4 bases, J shed 6 bases, and the junction held 5 bases outside the gene matches. CDR3 protein: CASSSTGRHEKLFF. In DNA, the CDR3 is TGTGCCAGCAGCTCGACAGGGAGGCATGAAAAACTGTTTTTT. The full variable domain, with the rest looked up from reference TRBV11-2 and TRBJ1-4, is EAGVAQSPRYKIIEKRQSVAFWCNPISGHATLYWYQQILGQGPKLLIQFQNNGVVDDSQLPKDRFSAERLKGVDSTLKIQPAKLEDSAVYLCASSSTGRHEKLFFGSGTQLSVL.

V gene TRBV5-1 combines with J gene TRBJ2-5, with D tentatively TRBD1 (6 bases). This CDR3 is built from 13 residues. The germline gives CDR1 SGHRS, CDR2 YFSETQ. The V gene lost 2 bases and the J gene lost 1 base, with 6 bases spanning the gap. The CDR3 reads CASSLGGQETQYF. CDR3 bases: TGCGCCAGCAGCTTAGGGGGCCAAGAGACCCAGTACTTC.

The chain employs TRBV12-5 and TRBJ2-5; possibly TRBD2 for D (5 bases). Trimming took 0 bases from V and 11 from J, leaving 10 bases between them. The germline CDR1 and CDR2 sequences are LGHNT and FRNRAP. The CDR3 has 12 residues. In nucleotides, the CDR3 is TGTGCTAGTGGTTTGGTACTCGGGGAGCAGTACTTC. This encodes CASGLVLGEQYF.

V and J are TRBV28 and TRBJ2-1; possibly TRBD2 for D (6 bases). Trimming took off 3 bases at V and 5 bases at J, with 17 bases between the two ends. Germline lookup yields CDR1 MDHEN and CDR2 SYDVKM. The CDR3 is 16 amino acids. The CDR3 spells CASSLIRSGSHNEQFF. The CDR3 DNA reads TGTGCCAGCAGTTTGATCCGGAGCGGGTCCCACAATGAGCAGTTCTTC.

This chain joins TRBV13 and TRBJ2-7, with 11 bases that match TRBD1. The CDR3 covers 15 residues. The trim removed 5 bases at V and 3 bases at J, leaving 6 bases unmatched. In germline, CDR1 is PRHDT, CDR2 FYEKMQ (reference sequence). CDR3 in amino acids: CASSPRDRGNYEQYF. The CDR3 nucleotides are TGTGCCAGCAGCCCTAGGGACAGGGGGAACTACGAGCAGTACTTC.

This clone has only a few counts. The rearrangement joins TRBV6-4 to TRBJ2-1, with 8 bases lining up with TRBD2. Germline V gives CDR1 MRHNA, CDR2 SNTAGT. The length of the CDR3 is 16 residues. V dropped 4 bases and J dropped 6; count of bases not matched to a gene: 11. The CDR3 here is CASSVSGGPIGNEQFF. The CDR3 DNA reads TGTGCCAGCAGTGTTTCGGGGGGGCCCATCGGCAATGAGCAGTTCTTC.

This clone was detected only a few times. The V call is TRBV27, the J call TRBJ1-4; D is possibly TRBD1 (6 bases). Trimming removed 7 bases at V and 8 bases at J, with 17 bases between. The CDR3 consists of 14 residues. Germline V gives CDR1 MNHEY, CDR2 SMNVEV (reference sequence). The CDR3 spells CASTPRGQGEKLFF. Written as DNA, the CDR3 is TGTGCCAGCACCCCGCGGGGGCAGGGGGAAAAACTGTTTTTT.